This T cell receptor (beta chain) originates from a study of beta chain features in type 1 diabetes. The V gene lost 5 bases and the J gene lost 6 bases, with 18 bases spanning the gap. The CDR3 extends over 15 amino acids. Germline V lookup: CDR1 SGHTA, CDR2 FQGTGA. Expressed TCRB transcripts got sequenced, as all isolated RNA was reverse transcribed. Sequencing used immunoSEQ multiplex PCR; TCRdb keeps in-frame clones, though not all of them. The table includes under 500,000 clones, approximately 30% detected once. This clone was found a few times. The sequence was collected from a man between 18 and 29 years old in good health. The specimen sequenced was naive CD4+ T cells from blood. This rearrangement joins TRBV7-3 to TRBJ2-3, with D hard to call. The CDR3 sequence is CASSKGLAELDTQYF. CDR3 in DNA: TGTGCCAGCAGCAAGGGTCTCGCGGAGTTGGATACGCAGTATTTT.